One TCR beta chain is described in this entry. Its antigen is unknown. A read error is possible here, since a much larger clone lies one base away. A second PCR, run for 7 to 11 cycles, used a sample-barcoded 5' primer plus a J-beta primer mix. The template-switch adaptor was a 5' adaptor with 12 random nucleotides. It tagged each cDNA molecule. All samples yielded 3 million or more CDR3-containing paired-end reads. TCRdb re-called the 5' RACE reads through MiXCR, storing one row per CDR3 protein. The sample has approximately 800,000 distinct CDR3 sequences, around 36% seen once. This record comes from a study of blood T cells in healthy people across ages. Broader study findings: Age advanced and TCR beta diversity per million T cells fell, roughly linearly.

CDR3 length: 15 amino acids. V lost 4 bases and J lost 7; bases outside the gene matches: 14. The germline CDR1 and CDR2 sequences are SGDLS and YYNGEE. The chain carries TRBV9 and TRBJ2-7; TRBD1 matches at 7 bases. What was sequenced was blood. The TCR was taken from a man aged 18 to 29 in good health. The CDR3 reads CASSSDGRTGNEQYF. The DNA for the CDR3 is TGTGCCAGCAGCTCAGACGGCCGGACAGGCAATGAGCAGTACTTC.